Below, 5 T cell receptor beta chains from the same sample are listed, as sequenced in a study of shared clonotypes between healthy human individuals. The method was immunoSEQ multiplex PCR; TCRdb's version includes in-frame clones alone and lacks a portion of them. The table lists some 1,100,000 clones, about 84% of them singletons, with 0.4% to 0.55% in the top ten. Specimen: memory CD4+ T cells from PBMCs. Subset of the sample: CD45RA-negative fraction. The receptors shown here come from a man in his late teens or twenties in good health. Some clones in this sample may be carry-over from other donors' samples.

This chain joins TRBV15 and TRBJ2-7; a weak D match, TRBD2 (5 bases). This CDR3 has 14 residues. Trimming cost V 0 bases and J 4 bases, with 10 bases left between them. Germline V gives CDR1 LNHNV, CDR2 YYDKDF (reference sequence). The chain's CDR3 is CATSRDEGGYEQYF. CDR3 bases: TGTGCCACCAGCAGAGATGAGGGCGGGTACGAGCAGTACTTC.

The V and J genes are TRBV6-6 and TRBJ1-5; D uncertain. This CDR3 has 13 amino acids. Trimming shortened V by 0 bases and J by 5 bases, and 5 bases separated the two germline ends. Germline CDR1 and CDR2: MNHNY and SVGAGI (reference sequence). CDR3 DNA sequence: TGTGCCAGCAGTTACTCGAGGGATCAGCCCCAGCATTTT. Translating it yields CASSYSRDQPQHF.

The chain has TRBV14 and TRBJ2-3; D is undetermined. V gave up 5 bases and J gave up 7 bases, with 10 bases separating them. This CDR3 has 12 residues. Per the germline V gene, CDR1 is SGHDN and CDR2 is FVKESK. CDR3: CASSETPNTQYF. The CDR3, as DNA: TGTGCCAGCAGCGAGACCCCAAATACGCAGTATTTT.

Notes on this clone: The conserved phenylalanine or tryptophan is not found at the CDR3 terminus, so this likely reflects a read error. It is unclear where the CDR3 begins or ends on the DNA, so no DNA is shown, and the CDR3 is as TCRdb lists it. The V and J genes are TRBV7-9 and TRBJ1-4; the table gives TRBD1 as D, unverified against the DNA. Counting both end residues, the CDR3 totals 9 amino acids. The germline V gene has CDR1 SEHNR and CDR2 FQNEAQ (reference sequence). The CDR3 sequence: CASSLLGAP.

The chain has TRBV2 and TRBJ2-7; the D is unclear. This CDR3 is 13 amino acids long. Germline assignment: CDR1 SNHLY and CDR2 FYNNEI. Trimming removed 5 bases from V and 7 bases from J, with 15 bases in between. The chain's CDR3 is CASSPNLDREQYF. The CDR3 region has the DNA TGTGCCAGCAGTCCCAACTTGGATAGAGAGCAGTACTTC.